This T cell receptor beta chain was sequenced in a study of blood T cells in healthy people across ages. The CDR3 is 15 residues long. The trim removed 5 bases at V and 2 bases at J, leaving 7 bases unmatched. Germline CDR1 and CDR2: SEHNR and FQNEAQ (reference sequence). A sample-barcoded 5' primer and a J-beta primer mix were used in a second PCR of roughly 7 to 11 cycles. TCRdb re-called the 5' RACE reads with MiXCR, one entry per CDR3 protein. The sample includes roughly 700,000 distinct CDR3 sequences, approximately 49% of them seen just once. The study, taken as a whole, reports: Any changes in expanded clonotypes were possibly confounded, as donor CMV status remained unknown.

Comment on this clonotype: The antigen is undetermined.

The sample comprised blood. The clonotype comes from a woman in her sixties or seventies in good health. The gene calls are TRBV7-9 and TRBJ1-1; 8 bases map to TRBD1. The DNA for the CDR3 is TGTGCCAGCAGCGGAGTGACAGGGGCAAACACTGAAGCTTTCTTT. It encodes CASSGVTGANTEAFF.